Sequencing of this T cell receptor (beta chain) was carried out in a study of shared clonotypes between healthy human individuals. Germline V lookup: CDR1 PRHDT, CDR2 FYEKMQ (reference sequence). The CDR3 runs to 14 residues. The V gene end was trimmed by 5 bases and the J gene end by 11 bases; junction bases not matched to a gene: 7. Study-level points and caveats: Sampling covered nothing but blood. Tissue TCR repertoires likely differ from those found in blood. Larger estimated richness was generally seen in naive subsets than in memory subsets. Around 5.3% of naive CD4 clonotypes were shared across four donors.

Assay: immunoSEQ multiplex PCR; the TCRdb copy retains only in-frame clones and omits some. The sample lists hundreds of thousands of clones, approximately 96% occurring once. Naive CD8 cells comprised CD45RO-negative, CCR7-positively selected cells, excluding terminally differentiated effector memory CD45RA+ cells. Only one count was recorded for this clone. Its antigen is not known. V usage is TRBV13 and J usage is TRBJ2-5; TRBD2 agrees at 14 bases. The sequenced material came from naive CD8+ T cells sorted from blood. This clonotype was sampled from a woman aged 25 to 45 in good health. The CDR3 region has the DNA TGTGCCAGCAGCCTGGGACTAGCGGGAGTAGAGCAGTACTTC. This sequence encodes CASSLGLAGVEQYF.